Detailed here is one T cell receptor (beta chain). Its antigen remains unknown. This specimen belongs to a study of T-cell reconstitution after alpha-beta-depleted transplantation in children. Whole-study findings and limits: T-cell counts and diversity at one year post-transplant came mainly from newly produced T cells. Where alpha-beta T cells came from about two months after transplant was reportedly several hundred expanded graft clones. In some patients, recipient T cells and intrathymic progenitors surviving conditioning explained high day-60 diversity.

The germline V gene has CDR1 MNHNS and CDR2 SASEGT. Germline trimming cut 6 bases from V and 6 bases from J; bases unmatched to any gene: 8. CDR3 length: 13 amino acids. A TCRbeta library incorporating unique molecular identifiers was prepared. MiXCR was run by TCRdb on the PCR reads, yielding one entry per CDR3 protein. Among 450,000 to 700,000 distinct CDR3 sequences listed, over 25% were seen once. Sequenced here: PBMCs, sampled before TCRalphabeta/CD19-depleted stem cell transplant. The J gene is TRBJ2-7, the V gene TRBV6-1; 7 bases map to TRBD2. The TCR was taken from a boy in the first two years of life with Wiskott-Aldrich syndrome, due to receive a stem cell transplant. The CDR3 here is CASRGTKGGEQYF. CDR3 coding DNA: TGTGCCAGCAGGGGGACTAAGGGCGGCGAGCAGTACTTC.